This T cell receptor (beta chain) was retrieved from a study of cytomegalovirus exposure and HLA in healthy donors. PCR involved 60 Vbeta and 13 Jbeta primers. Profiled with immunoSEQ multiplex PCR; TCRdb holds only in-frame clones, not every one. The sample lists tens of thousands of clones, around 81% occurring once. CDR3 length equals 15 residues. Trimming at V came to 1 base and at J to 6 bases, leaving 4 bases not matched to a gene. The germline V gene has CDR1 LGHNA and CDR2 YSLEER. A remark on this clone: Its antigen is not identified.

Study outcomes and limitations: A later look showed TCR association rates differing by HLA locus, highest for DRB1 and lowest for HLA-C. As was reported, the classifier diagnosed cytomegalovirus status with high specificity and sensitivity. A later analysis reported that several of the most significant clusters appeared to be linked to common viral pathogens, among them Epstein-Barr virus.

Sequencing input: PBMCs. This receptor was identified in a man aged 45-65 years in good health and CMV-seronegative. The rearrangement uses TRBV4-3 and TRBJ2-2, with 8 bases that match TRBD1. CDR3 bases: TGCGCCAGCAGCCAAGGGACAGGGACTGCCGGGGAGCTGTTTTTT. It translates to CASSQGTGTAGELFF.